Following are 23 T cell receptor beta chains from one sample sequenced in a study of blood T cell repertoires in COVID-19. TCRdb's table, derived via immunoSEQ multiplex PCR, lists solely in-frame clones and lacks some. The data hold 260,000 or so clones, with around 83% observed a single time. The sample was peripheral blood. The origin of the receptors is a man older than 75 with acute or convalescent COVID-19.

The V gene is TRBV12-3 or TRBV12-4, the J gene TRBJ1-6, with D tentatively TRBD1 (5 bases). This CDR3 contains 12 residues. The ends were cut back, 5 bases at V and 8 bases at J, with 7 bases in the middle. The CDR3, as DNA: TGTGCCAGCAGTCCGACAGATTCACCCCTCCACTTT. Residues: CASSPTDSPLHF.

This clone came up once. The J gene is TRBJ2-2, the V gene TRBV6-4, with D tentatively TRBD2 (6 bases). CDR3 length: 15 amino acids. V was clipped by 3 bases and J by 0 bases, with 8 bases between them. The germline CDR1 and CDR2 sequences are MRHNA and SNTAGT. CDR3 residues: CASSESSANTGELFF. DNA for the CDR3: TGTGCCAGCAGTGAGTCTAGCGCGAACACCGGGGAGCTGTTTTTT.

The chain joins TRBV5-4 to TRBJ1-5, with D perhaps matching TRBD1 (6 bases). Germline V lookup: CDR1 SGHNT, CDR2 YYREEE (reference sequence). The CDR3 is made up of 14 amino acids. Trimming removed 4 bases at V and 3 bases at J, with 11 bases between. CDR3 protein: CASSLRGNNQPQHF. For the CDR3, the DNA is TGTGCCAGCAGCCTGAGGGGGAACAATCAGCCCCAGCATTTT.

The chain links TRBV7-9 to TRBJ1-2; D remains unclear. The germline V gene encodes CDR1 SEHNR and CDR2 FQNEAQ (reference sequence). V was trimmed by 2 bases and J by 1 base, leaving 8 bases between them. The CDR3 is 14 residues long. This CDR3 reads CASSLPTGNYGYTF. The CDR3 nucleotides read TGTGCCAGCAGCTTACCCACCGGTAACTATGGCTACACCTTC.

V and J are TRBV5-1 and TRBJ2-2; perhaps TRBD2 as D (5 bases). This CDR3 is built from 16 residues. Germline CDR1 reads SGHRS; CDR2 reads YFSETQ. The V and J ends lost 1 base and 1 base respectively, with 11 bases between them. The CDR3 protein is CASSLFASGNTGELFF. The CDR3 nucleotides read TGCGCCAGCAGCTTGTTCGCCAGCGGGAACACCGGGGAGCTGTTTTTT. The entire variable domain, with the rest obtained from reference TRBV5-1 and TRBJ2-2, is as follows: KAGVTQTPRYLIKTRGQQVTLSCSPISGHRSVSWYQQTPGQGLQFLFEYFSETQRNKGNFPGRFSGRQFSNSRSEMNVSTLELGDSALYLCASSLFASGNTGELFFGEGSRLTVL.

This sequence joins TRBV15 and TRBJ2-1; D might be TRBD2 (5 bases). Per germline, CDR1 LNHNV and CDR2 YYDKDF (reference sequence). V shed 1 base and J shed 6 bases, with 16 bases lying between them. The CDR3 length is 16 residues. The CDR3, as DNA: TGTGCCACCAGCAGAGGAGGGCGGCCCCTCTCCAATGAGCAGTTCTTC. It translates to CATSRGGRPLSNEQFF.

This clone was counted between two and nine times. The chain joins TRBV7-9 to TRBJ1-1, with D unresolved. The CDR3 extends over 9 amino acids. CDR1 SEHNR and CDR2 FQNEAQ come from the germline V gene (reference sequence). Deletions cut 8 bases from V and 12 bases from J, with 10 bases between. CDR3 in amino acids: CASERESFF. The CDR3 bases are TGTGCCAGCGAGAGGGAGTCTTTCTTT.

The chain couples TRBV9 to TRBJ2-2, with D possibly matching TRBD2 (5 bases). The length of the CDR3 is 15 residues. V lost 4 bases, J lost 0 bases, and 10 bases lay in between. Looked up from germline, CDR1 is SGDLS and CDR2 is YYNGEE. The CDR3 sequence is CASSFSGTNTGELFF. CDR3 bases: TGTGCCAGCAGCTTCTCGGGGACGAACACCGGGGAGCTGTTTTTT. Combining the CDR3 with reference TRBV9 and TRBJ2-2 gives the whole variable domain DSGVTQTPKHLITATGQRVTLRCSPRSGDLSVYWYQQSLDQGLQFLIQYYNGEERAKGNILERFSAQQFPDLHSELNLSSLELGDSALYFCASSFSGTNTGELFFGEGSRLTVL.

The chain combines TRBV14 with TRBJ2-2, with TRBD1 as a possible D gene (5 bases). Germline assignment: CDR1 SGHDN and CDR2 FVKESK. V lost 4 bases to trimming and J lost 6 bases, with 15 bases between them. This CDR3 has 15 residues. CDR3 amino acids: CASSPQGIVSGELFF. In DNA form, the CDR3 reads TGTGCCAGCAGCCCTCAGGGAATAGTGTCCGGGGAGCTGTTTTTT.

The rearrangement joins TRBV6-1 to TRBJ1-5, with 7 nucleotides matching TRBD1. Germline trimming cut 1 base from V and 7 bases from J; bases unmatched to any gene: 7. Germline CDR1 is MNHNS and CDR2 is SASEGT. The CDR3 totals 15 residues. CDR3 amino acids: CASSEGSRGVQPQHF. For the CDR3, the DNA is TGTGCCAGCAGTGAAGGTAGCAGGGGGGTCCAGCCCCAGCATTTT.

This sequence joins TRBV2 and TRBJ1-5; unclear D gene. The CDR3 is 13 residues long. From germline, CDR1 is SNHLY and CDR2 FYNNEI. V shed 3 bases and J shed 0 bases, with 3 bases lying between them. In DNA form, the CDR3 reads TGTGCCAGCAGTGATTATAGCAATCAGCCCCAGCATTTT. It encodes CASSDYSNQPQHF.

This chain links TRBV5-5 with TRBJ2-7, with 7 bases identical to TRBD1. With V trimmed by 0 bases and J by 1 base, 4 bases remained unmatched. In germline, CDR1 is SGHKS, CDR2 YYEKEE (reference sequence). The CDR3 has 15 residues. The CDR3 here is CASSLVWDSSYEQYF. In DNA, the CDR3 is TGTGCCAGCAGCTTGGTCTGGGACAGTTCCTACGAGCAGTACTTC.

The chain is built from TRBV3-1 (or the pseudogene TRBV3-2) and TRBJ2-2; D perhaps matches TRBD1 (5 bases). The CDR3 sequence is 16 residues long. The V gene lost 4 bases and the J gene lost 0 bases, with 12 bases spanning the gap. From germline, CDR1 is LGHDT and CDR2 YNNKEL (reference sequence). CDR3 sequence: CASSPSPGSNTGELFF. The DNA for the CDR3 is TGTGCCAGCAGCCCCTCACCAGGGTCGAACACCGGGGAGCTGTTTTTT.

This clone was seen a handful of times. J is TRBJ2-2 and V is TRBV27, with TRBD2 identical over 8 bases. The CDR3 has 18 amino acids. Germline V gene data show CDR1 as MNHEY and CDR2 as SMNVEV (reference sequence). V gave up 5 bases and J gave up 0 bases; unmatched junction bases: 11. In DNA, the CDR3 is TGTGCCAGCAGTCCCGCCCGCAGCGGGAGAGCGAACACCGGGGAGCTGTTTTTT. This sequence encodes CASSPARSGRANTGELFF.

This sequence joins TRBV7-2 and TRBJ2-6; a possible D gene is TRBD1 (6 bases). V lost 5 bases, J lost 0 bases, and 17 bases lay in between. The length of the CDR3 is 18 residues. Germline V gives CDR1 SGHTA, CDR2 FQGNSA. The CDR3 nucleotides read TGTGCCAGCAGCCCCCGGGACAAGCGCCGCTCTGGGGCCAACGTCCTGACTTTC. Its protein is CASSPRDKRRSGANVLTF.

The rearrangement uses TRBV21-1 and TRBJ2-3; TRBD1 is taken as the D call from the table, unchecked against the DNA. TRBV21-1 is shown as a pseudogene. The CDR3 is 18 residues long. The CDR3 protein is CASSKVLEGAPSTDTQYF. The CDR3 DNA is TGTGCCAGCAGCAAAGTTCTAGAGGGGGCCCCTAGCACAGATACGCAGTATTTT.

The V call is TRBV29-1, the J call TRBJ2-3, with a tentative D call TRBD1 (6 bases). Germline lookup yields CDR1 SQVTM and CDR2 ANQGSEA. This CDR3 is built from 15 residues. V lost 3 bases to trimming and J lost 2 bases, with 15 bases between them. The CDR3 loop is CSVEGALTPTDTQYF. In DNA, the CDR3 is TGCAGCGTTGAGGGGGCCTTAACCCCCACAGATACGCAGTATTTT.

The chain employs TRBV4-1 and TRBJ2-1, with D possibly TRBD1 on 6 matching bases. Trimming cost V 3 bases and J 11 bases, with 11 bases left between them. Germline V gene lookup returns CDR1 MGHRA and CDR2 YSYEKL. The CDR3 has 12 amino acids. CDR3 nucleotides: TGCGCCAGCAGCCAGACAACAGGGAAGCAGTTCTTC. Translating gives CASSQTTGKQFF.

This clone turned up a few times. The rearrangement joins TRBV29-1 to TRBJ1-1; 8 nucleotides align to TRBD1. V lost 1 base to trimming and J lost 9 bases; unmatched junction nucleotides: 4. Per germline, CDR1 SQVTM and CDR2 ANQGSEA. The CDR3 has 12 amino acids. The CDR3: CSVEGTGSKAFF. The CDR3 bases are TGCAGCGTTGAAGGGACAGGGAGTAAAGCTTTCTTT.

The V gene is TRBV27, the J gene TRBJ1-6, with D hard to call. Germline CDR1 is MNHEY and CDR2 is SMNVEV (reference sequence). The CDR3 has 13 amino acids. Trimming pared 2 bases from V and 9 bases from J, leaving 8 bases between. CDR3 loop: CASSLTVVSPLHF. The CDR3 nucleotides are TGTGCCAGCAGTTTAACGGTAGTTTCACCCCTCCACTTT.

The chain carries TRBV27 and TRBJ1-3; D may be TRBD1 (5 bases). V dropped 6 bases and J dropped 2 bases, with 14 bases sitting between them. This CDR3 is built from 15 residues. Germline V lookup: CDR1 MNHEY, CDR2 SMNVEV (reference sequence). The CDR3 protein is CASSVGGVPGNTIYF. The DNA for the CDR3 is TGTGCCAGCAGCGTTGGGGGGGTCCCTGGAAACACCATATATTTT.

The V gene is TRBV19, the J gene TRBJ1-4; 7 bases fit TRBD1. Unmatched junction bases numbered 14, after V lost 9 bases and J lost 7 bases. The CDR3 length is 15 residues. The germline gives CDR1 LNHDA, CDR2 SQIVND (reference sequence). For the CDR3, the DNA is TGTGCCAGCAGTGACTACAGGGGCGTGGGTGAAAAACTGTTTTTT. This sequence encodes CASSDYRGVGEKLFF.

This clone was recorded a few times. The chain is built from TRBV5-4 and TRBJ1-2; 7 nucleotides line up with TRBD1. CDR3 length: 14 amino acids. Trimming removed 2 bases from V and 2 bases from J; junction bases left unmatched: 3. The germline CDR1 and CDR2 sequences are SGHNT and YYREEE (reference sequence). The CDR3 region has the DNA TGTGCCAGCAGCTTAGGGACAGACAACTATGGCTACACCTTC. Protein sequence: CASSLGTDNYGYTF.